A selection of T cell receptor beta chains follows, all from one sample in a study of blood T cell repertoires in COVID-19. Assay used: immunoSEQ multiplex PCR; TCRdb lists only in-frame clones, some missing. The table records hundreds of thousands of clones, about 90% of them present only once. The source material was PBMCs or T cells enriched from blood (not recorded which). Receptors were obtained from a woman in her late teens or twenties who had recovered from COVID-19. Both conserved end residues are part of each CDR3. The D gene is left open where the match is weak. The size entry is marked missing in some rows and otherwise reads once, few, many or a size class.

clone_size | j_call | d_call | v_call | cdr3_aa | cdr3_nt
. | TRBJ1-1 | TRBD1 | TRBV10-3 | CAISGTGDRRTEAFF | TGTGCCATCAGCGGAACAGGGGATAGGAGGACTGAAGCTTTCTTT
. | TRBJ2-1 | . | TRBV5-4 | CASSLVLNNEQFF | TGTGCCAGCAGCTTGGTGCTAAACAATGAGCAGTTCTTC
. | TRBJ2-1 | TRBD2 | TRBV28 | CASSWTSGEQFF | TGTGCCAGCAGTTGGACTAGCGGTGAGCAGTTCTTC
. | TRBJ2-2 | . | TRBV5-6 | CASNPVSFTGELFF | TGTGCCAGCAACCCTGTGAGTTTCACCGGGGAGCTGTTTTTT
. | TRBJ1-1 | TRBD1 | TRBV18 | CASSPPLQGAGTEAFF | TGTGCCAGCTCACCACCCTTACAGGGGGCCGGCACTGAAGCTTTCTTT
. | TRBJ2-7 | TRBD2 | TRBV7-9 | CASSSRGVHEQYF | TGTGCCAGCAGCTCCCGGGGGGTCCACGAGCAGTACTTC
. | TRBJ1-4 | TRBD1 | TRBV15 | CATSRDRGPPTNEKLFF | TGTGCCACCAGCAGGGACAGGGGGCCGCCAACTAATGAAAAACTGTTTTTT
. | TRBJ1-1 | TRBD1 | TRBV28 | CASSGRDRGTDEAFF | TGTGCCAGCAGTGGCCGGGACAGGGGTACCGATGAAGCTTTCTTT
. | TRBJ1-2 | . | TRBV28 | CASSHPTKNYGYTF | TGTGCCAGCAGCCACCCAACAAAGAACTATGGCTACACCTTC
. | TRBJ2-3 | . | TRBV11-2 | CASSLVSDTQYF | TGTGCCAGCAGCTTAGTGTCGGATACGCAGTATTTT
. | TRBJ1-1 | . | TRBV2 | CASSAEQGNTEAFF | TGTGCCAGCAGCGCCGAACAGGGAAACACTGAAGCTTTCTTT
. | TRBJ2-2 | TRBD2 | TRBV7-3 | CASSSQPLAGGGELFF | TGTGCCAGCAGCTCACAACCCCTAGCGGGAGGCGGGGAGCTGTTTTTT
. | TRBJ1-3 | . | TRBV10-3 | CAISTGTGNTIYF | TGTGCCATCAGCACCGGGACTGGAAACACCATATATTTT
. | TRBJ2-4 | TRBD1 | TRBV18 | CASSPVTGITKNIQYF | TGTGCCAGCTCACCAGTGACAGGGATTACCAAAAACATTCAGTACTTC
. | TRBJ2-1 | TRBD2 | TRBV19 | CASSKLAGGMLDEQFF | TGTGCCAGTAGTAAACTAGCGGGGGGGATGTTGGATGAGCAGTTCTTC
. | TRBJ2-7 | . | TRBV4-1 | CASRNLLRDNSYEQYF | TGCGCCAGCAGAAACCTACTCCGGGACAACTCCTACGAGCAGTACTTC
. | TRBJ2-7 | TRBD2 | TRBV10-3 | CAISRLAGGEQYF | TGTGCCATATCCAGACTAGCGGGAGGCGAGCAGTACTTC
. | TRBJ1-1 | . | TRBV7-9 | CASSLSQGNTEAFF | TGTGCCAGCAGCCTCTCACAGGGGAACACTGAAGCTTTCTTT
. | TRBJ1-3 | . | TRBV5-1 | CASSFGGSGNTIYF | TGCGCCAGCAGTTTCGGGGGCTCTGGAAACACCATATATTTT
. | TRBJ1-6 | . | TRBV7-9 | CASSLGRQGWNSPLHF | TGTGCCAGCAGCTTAGGGCGTCAGGGCTGGAATTCACCCCTCCACTTT
. | TRBJ2-1 | . | TRBV7-9 | CASSTDRSNNEQFF | TGTGCCAGCAGCACAGACAGGAGCAACAATGAGCAGTTCTTC
. | TRBJ2-3 | TRBD2 | TRBV4-2 | CASSQAGRLAGVDTQYF | TGTGCCAGCAGCCAAGCCGGGAGACTAGCGGGGGTGGATACGCAGTATTTT
. | TRBJ2-5 | . | TRBV10-3 | CAINGSPPETQYF | TGTGCCATCAATGGGAGTCCCCCAGAGACCCAGTACTTC
. | TRBJ2-2 | TRBD1 | TRBV5-8 | CASTYTGGVTGELFF | TGTGCCAGTACATACACAGGGGGCGTAACCGGGGAGCTGTTTTTT
. | TRBJ2-7 | . | TRBV18 | CASSPYGDVWEQYF | TGTGCCAGCTCACCTTACGGGGATGTTTGGGAGCAGTACTTC
. | TRBJ2-2 | TRBD1 | TRBV11-3 | CASSLGGTGGLSRELFF | TGTGCCAGCAGCTTAGGGGGGACAGGGGGCCTCTCGAGGGAGCTGTTTTTT
. | TRBJ1-3 | . | TRBV19 | CASSPESRALSGNTIYF | TGTGCCAGTAGTCCGGAGTCTCGAGCGTTGTCTGGAAACACCATATATTTT
few | TRBJ1-5 | TRBD1 | TRBV11-2 | CASSLRSSTGLNQPQHF | TGTGCCAGCAGCTTAAGATCCTCGACAGGGCTCAATCAGCCCCAGCATTTT
. | TRBJ2-1 | TRBD1 | TRBV7-7 | CASSLVGTANYNEQFF | TGTGCTAGCAGCTTAGTGGGGACAGCGAACTACAATGAGCAGTTCTTC
few | TRBJ2-1 | TRBD1 | TRBV6-5 | CASSIDRGPYNEQFF | TGTGCCAGCAGTATAGACAGGGGACCCTACAATGAGCAGTTCTTC
few | TRBJ1-2 | TRBD1 | TRBV13 | CASSRASRGDYGYTF | TGTGCCAGCAGCCGAGCGTCCAGGGGGGATTATGGCTACACCTTC
. | TRBJ1-6 | . | TRBV4-3 | CASSQERGWWPLHF | TGCGCCAGCAGCCAAGAGCGCGGATGGTGGCCCCTCCACTTT
. | TRBJ1-1 | . | TRBV28 | CASSSLGMNTEAFF | TGTGCCAGCAGTTCCCTCGGGATGAACACTGAAGCTTTCTTT
. | TRBJ1-1 | . | TRBV7-2 | CASSLASGLNTEAFF | TGTGCCAGCAGCTTAGCTTCAGGTCTGAACACTGAAGCTTTCTTT